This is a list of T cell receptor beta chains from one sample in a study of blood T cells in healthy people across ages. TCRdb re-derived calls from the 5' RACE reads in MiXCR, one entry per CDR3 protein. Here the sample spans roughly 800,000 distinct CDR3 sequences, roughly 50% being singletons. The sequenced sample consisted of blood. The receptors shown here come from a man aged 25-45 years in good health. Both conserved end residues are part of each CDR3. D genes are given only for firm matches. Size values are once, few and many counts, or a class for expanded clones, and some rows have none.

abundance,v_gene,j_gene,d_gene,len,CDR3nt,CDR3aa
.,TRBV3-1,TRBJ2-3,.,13,TGTGCCAGCAGCCAAAGTAGAAAAGATACGCAGTATTTT,CASSQSRKDTQYF
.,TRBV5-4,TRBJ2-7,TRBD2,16,TGTGCCAGCAGCTTGGCCGGGACTAGCGGCAACTACGAGCAGTACTTC,CASSLAGTSGNYEQYF
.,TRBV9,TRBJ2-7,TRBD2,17,TGTGCCAGCAGCGTAGGAGCTTTCGGCGGGGGAATTTACGAGCAGTACTTC,CASSVGAFGGGIYEQYF
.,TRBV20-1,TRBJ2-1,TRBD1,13,TGCAGTGCAGACTCGACAGGGTACAATGAGCAGTTCTTC,CSADSTGYNEQFF
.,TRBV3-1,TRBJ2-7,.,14,TGTGCCAGCAGCGACCTTGGGGTTGGCTACGAGCAGTACTTC,CASSDLGVGYEQYF
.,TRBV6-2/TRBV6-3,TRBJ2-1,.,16,TGTGCCAGCAGTTACTCCTTCGGGGACTCCTACAATGAGCAGTTCTTC,CASSYSFGDSYNEQFF
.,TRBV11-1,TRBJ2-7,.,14,TGTGCCTCAGCAGTAAGAGGGACTTCCTACGAGCAGTACTTC,CASAVRGTSYEQYF
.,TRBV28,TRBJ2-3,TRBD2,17,TGTGCCAGCAGTCCTACTAGCGGACCCTTTATGACAGATACGCAGTATTTT,CASSPTSGPFMTDTQYF
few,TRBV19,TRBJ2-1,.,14,TGTGCCAGTAGTATCGCAACCCGCCTCAATGAGCAGTTCTTC,CASSIATRLNEQFF
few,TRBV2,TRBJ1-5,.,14,TGTGCCAGCAGCTTGACAGAGATTAATCAGCCCCAGCATTTT,CASSLTEINQPQHF
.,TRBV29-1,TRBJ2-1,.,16,TGCAGCGTCGCAGGTGGAGGGCGGGGCTCCTACAATGAGCAGTTCTTC,CSVAGGGRGSYNEQFF
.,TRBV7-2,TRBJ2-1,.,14,TGTGCCAGCAGCTTAGTTTCGGGGCTAGGAATGGTGTTCTTC,CASSLVSGLGMVFF
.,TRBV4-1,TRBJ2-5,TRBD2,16,TGCGCCAGCAGCCAAGATTTGGGGGGGGGACAAGAGACCCAGTACTTC,CASSQDLGGGQETQYF
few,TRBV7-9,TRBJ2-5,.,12,TGTGCCATCACCGGGGTCCAAGAGACCCAGTACTTC,CAITGVQETQYF
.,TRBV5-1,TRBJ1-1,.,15,TGCGCCAGCAGCTCGTCGACAGTTACGAACACTGAAGCTTTCTTT,CASSSSTVTNTEAFF
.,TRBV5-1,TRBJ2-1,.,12,TGCGCCAGCAGCTCCTCCGCTAGGGAGCAGTTCTTC,CASSSSAREQFF
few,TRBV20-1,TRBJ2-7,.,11,TGCAGTGCTAGTGATGGCGTGGGGCAGTACTTC,CSASDGVGQYF
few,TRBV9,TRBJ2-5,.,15,TGTGCCAGCAGCGTAGGGCCCCAGGGATGGGAGACCCAGTACTTC,CASSVGPQGWETQYF
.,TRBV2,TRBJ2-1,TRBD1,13,TGTGCCAGCAGGGACAGGGTCCACAATGAGCAGTTCTTC,CASRDRVHNEQFF
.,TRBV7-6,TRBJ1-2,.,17,TGTGCCAGCAGCTTCGGGACAACTCACGGTACGTCTGCTGGCTACACCTTC,CASSFGTTHGTSAGYTF
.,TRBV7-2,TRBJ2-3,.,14,TGTGCCAGCAGCTTAACGACGGGCGACAATACGCAGTATTTT,CASSLTTGDNTQYF
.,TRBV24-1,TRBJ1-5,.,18,TGTGCCACCAGTGACTTCAGAAAAAACAGGGATAGCAATCAGCCCCAGCATTTT,CATSDFRKNRDSNQPQHF
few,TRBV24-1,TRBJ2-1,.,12,TGTGCCACCAGTGATCAGACAGAGGGGCAGTTCTTC,CATSDQTEGQFF
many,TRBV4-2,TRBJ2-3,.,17,TGTGCCAGCAGCCAAGATGGATTAGAAATGGAAGGAGATACGCAGTATTTT,CASSQDGLEMEGDTQYF
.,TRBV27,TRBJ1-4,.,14,TGTGCCAGCAGTCCACAGTGGGGGGATGAAAAACTGTTTTTT,CASSPQWGDEKLFF
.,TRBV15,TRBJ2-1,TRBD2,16,TGTGCCACCAGCAGAGAACGAAGCGGGAGTAACAATGAGCAGTTCTTC,CATSRERSGSNNEQFF
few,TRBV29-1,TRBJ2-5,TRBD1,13,TGCAGCGTAAGCCCGACAGGGGGAGAGACCCAGTACTTC,CSVSPTGGETQYF
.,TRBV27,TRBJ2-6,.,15,TGTGCCAGCAGTGCTCGAGGGGACGGGGCCAACGTCCTGACTTTC,CASSARGDGANVLTF
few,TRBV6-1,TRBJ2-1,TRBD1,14,TGTGCCAGCAGTGGACAGGGGGCACGCAATGAGCAGTTCTTC,CASSGQGARNEQFF
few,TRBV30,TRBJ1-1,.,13,TGTGCCTGGAGTGTACAGGAGAACACTGAAGCTTTCTTT,CAWSVQENTEAFF
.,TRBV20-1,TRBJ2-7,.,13,TGCAGTGCTAACGGTGCTAGCGTGTACGAGCAGTACTTC,CSANGASVYEQYF
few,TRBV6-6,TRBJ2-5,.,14,TGTGCCAGCAGTTACACGGGCACCCAAGAGACCCAGTACTTC,CASSYTGTQETQYF
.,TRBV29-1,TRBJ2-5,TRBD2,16,TGCAGCGTTGACGGATTTACTAGCGGGGCTCAAGAGACCCAGTACTTC,CSVDGFTSGAQETQYF
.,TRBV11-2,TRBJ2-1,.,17,TGTGCCAGCAGCTTAGGGGCTAGCACTCATGGGATCAATGAGCAGTTCTTC,CASSLGASTHGINEQFF
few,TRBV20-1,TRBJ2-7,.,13,TGCAGTGCTAGATCCTCAGGGAACTACGAGCAGTACTTC,CSARSSGNYEQYF
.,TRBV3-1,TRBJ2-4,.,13,TGTGCCAGCAGCCCGCCGTCAGGCGGAGGGCAGTACTTC,CASSPPSGGGQYF
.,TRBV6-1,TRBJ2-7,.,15,TGTGCCAGCAGGGAAGCAGGTCGGCAATTCTACGAGCAGTACTTC,CASREAGRQFYEQYF
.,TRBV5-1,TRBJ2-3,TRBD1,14,TGCGCCAGCAGAGGGACAGGGTATGCAGATACGCAGTATTTT,CASRGTGYADTQYF
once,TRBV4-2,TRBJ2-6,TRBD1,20,TGTGCCAGCAGCCAGACCTCGGTGGACAGGGGGCAGGAAGGGGCCAACGTCCTGACTTTC,CASSQTSVDRGQEGANVLTF
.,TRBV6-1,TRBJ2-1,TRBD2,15,TGTGCCAGCGAGAAGAGCGGGGGAGGCCTGAATGAGCAGTTCTTC,CASEKSGGGLNEQFF
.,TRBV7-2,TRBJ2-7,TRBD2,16,TGTGCCAGCAGCTTCGCTAGCGGGGGTAACTCCTACGAGCAGTACTTC,CASSFASGGNSYEQYF
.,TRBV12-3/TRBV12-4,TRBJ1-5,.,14,TGTGCCAGCGCCTCCGACGGGGAACTGTCACCCCAGCATTTT,CASASDGELSPQHF
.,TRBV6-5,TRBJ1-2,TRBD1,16,TGTGCCAGCAGTTACTCCGGGACAGGGGGCCGTTATGGCTACACCTTC,CASSYSGTGGRYGYTF
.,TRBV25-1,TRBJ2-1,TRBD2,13,TGTGCCAGCAAGGAACGGGGGGGGAATGAGCAGTTCTTC,CASKERGGNEQFF
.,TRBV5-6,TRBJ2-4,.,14,TGTGCCAGCAGCTTCTGGCTAGCCAAAAACATTCAGTACTTC,CASSFWLAKNIQYF
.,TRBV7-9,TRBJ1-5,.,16,TGTGCCAGCAGCTCCCCCGGGCGGGGCTCGGGGCAGCCCCAGCATTTT,CASSSPGRGSGQPQHF
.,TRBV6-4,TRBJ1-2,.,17,TGTGCCAGCAGTCTCACTGCCGGGACAAGGATAAACTATGGCTACACCTTC,CASSLTAGTRINYGYTF